This is a list of T cell receptor beta chains from one sample in a study of STAT5B mutations in CD4+ large granular lymphocyte leukemia. Profiling relied on immunoSEQ multiplex PCR, and the TCRdb table lists in-frame clones only, not all of them. Among about 46,000 clones, around 82% were seen once, and the ten largest hold 0.35%. Sequenced sample: CD4+ T cells from blood buffy coats. These receptors were taken from a human donor in good health. The CDR3 runs from the conserved cysteine through the conserved F or W. A D gene is named only where the DNA matches it firmly. Not every row has a clone size; where given, it reads once, few, many or a size class.

TRBD1,TRBV15,TRBJ2-5,NA,17,TGTGCCACCAGCAGAGACCCGACAGGGGCCCGCCAAGAGACCCAGTACTTC,CATSRDPTGARQETQYF
TRBD1,TRBV18,TRBJ2-5,NA,15,TGTGCCAGCTCACTTGGGACAGGGGGCCAAGAGACCCAGTACTTC,CASSLGTGGQETQYF
TRBD2,TRBV14,TRBJ2-5,few,15,TGTGCCAGCAGCAACGTTCGGACTAGCTGGGAGACCCAGTACTTC,CASSNVRTSWETQYF
NA,TRBV7-8,TRBJ1-1,NA,16,TGTGCCAGCAGCTTAAGGGATAGGGGGAGTAACACTGAAGCTTTCTTT,CASSLRDRGSNTEAFF
TRBD2,TRBV7-2,TRBJ2-7,NA,16,TGTGCCAGCAGCCACGCGAGCGGGAGGGTCGCCTACGAGCAGTACTTC,CASSHASGRVAYEQYF
TRBD2,TRBV11-2,TRBJ2-7,NA,14,TGTGCCAGCAGCTTTAGCGGGGGAATCTACGAGCAGTACTTC,CASSFSGGIYEQYF
TRBD2,TRBV7-9,TRBJ2-1,NA,15,TGTGCCAGCAGCTTGTTTGGCGGGAGGAATAATGAGCAGTTCTTC,CASSLFGGRNNEQFF
NA,TRBV5-1,TRBJ1-2,NA,11,TGCGCCAGCAGCTTGGTGGGGGCACCTACCTTC,CASSLVGAPTF
TRBD1,TRBV4-1,TRBJ1-2,NA,15,TGCGCCAGCGGAGGAAGGACAGGTCTTAACTATGGCTACACCTTC,CASGGRTGLNYGYTF
NA,TRBV10-2,TRBJ1-3,NA,15,TGCGCCAGCCTCGGGACGGTAGTCTCTGGAAACACCATATATTTT,CASLGTVVSGNTIYF
TRBD2,TRBV6-5,TRBJ2-7,NA,14,TGTGCCAGCACCAACGGGGGGGGAGTTAGGCAGCAGTACTTC,CASTNGGGVRQQYF
NA,TRBV5-8,TRBJ2-1,NA,13,TGTGCCAGCAGTTACCGGGGTCGTAATGAGCAGTTCTTC,CASSYRGRNEQFF
NA,TRBV4-2,TRBJ2-7,NA,14,TGTGCCAGCAGCCAAGGTGCCGGGACCTACGAGCAGTACTTC,CASSQGAGTYEQYF
NA,TRBV6-5,TRBJ1-2,NA,11,TGTGCCAGCAGCCCCGGAAAGGGCTACACCTTC,CASSPGKGYTF
NA,TRBV4-2,TRBJ2-2,NA,14,TGTGCCAGCAGCTTGGGACGGAACACCGGGGAGCTGTTTTTT,CASSLGRNTGELFF
NA,TRBV5-6,TRBJ2-1,NA,14,TGTGCCAGCAGCTTGGGACTAGACTACAATGAGCAGTTCTTC,CASSLGLDYNEQFF
TRBD1,TRBV5-1,TRBJ2-1,NA,15,TGCGCCAGCAGCCCGGTACAGACAGGGGGCCGCGAGCAGTTCTTC,CASSPVQTGGREQFF
NA,TRBV6-5,TRBJ1-1,once,15,TGTGCCAGCAGTCCCCCGGGGGGAGGAGTCACTGAAGCTTTCTTT,CASSPPGGGVTEAFF
TRBD1,TRBV9,TRBJ2-4,NA,17,TGTGCCAGCAGCGGGCGATTTGACAGGGGTACCAAAAACATTCAGTACTTC,CASSGRFDRGTKNIQYF
NA,TRBV7-2,TRBJ2-3,NA,12,TGTGCCAGCAGCGCCTACACAGATACGCAGTATTTT,CASSAYTDTQYF
NA,TRBV5-1,TRBJ2-5,NA,15,TGCGCCAGCAGCTTTGAGCTTGGATTTCGAGAGACCCAGTACTTC,CASSFELGFRETQYF
TRBD2,TRBV6-6,TRBJ2-1,NA,13,TGTGCCAGCGGACTAGCGGGATACAATGAGCAGTTCTTC,CASGLAGYNEQFF
TRBD1,TRBV6-1,TRBJ1-2,few,15,TGTGCCAGCAGTCCGAGTCTCGGGACAGTCTATGGCTACACCTTC,CASSPSLGTVYGYTF
NA,TRBV10-3,TRBJ1-2,once,17,TGTGCCATCAGTGGGGCTGAGGCGGGGCTTTCTAACTATGGCTACACCTTC,CAISGAEAGLSNYGYTF
NA,TRBV9,TRBJ2-7,NA,15,TGTGCCAGCAGCGCTCGCCGAGACCCATTCTACGAGCAGTACTTC,CASSARRDPFYEQYF
NA,TRBV5-1,TRBJ1-1,NA,13,TGCGCCAGCAGCTTGGGGGTGAACACTGAAGCTTTCTTT,CASSLGVNTEAFF
NA,TRBV7-9,TRBJ1-5,NA,16,TGTGCCAGCGGGGGAACAGGACCCATTAGCAATCAGCCCCAGCATTTT,CASGGTGPISNQPQHF
TRBD1,TRBV30,TRBJ1-4,NA,14,TGTGCCTGGAGAGCCGGGACAGAGCTAGGAAAACTGTTTTTT,CAWRAGTELGKLFF
TRBD1,TRBV11-3,TRBJ2-2,once,15,TGTGCCAGCGGCTCGGGACAGGCTAACACCGGGGAGCTGTTTTTT,CASGSGQANTGELFF
NA,TRBV29-1,TRBJ2-7,NA,11,TGCAGCAGTAGGGACGGCGGCGAGCAGTACTTC,CSSRDGGEQYF
TRBD1,TRBV2,TRBJ2-7,NA,13,TGTGCCAGCCGGGACAGGGGGAACTACGAGCAGTACTTC,CASRDRGNYEQYF
NA,TRBV25-1,TRBJ1-3,few,16,TGTGCCAGCAGTGGCCAGGGGCTGGTCTCTGGAAACACCATATATTTT,CASSGQGLVSGNTIYF
TRBD1,TRBV4-1,TRBJ1-6,NA,14,TGCGCCAGCAGCCAAGAAGGGACAGCGCTCCCCCTCCACTTT,CASSQEGTALPLHF
TRBD2,TRBV7-7,TRBJ2-7,few,13,TGTGCCAGCAGTCGTAGCGGGGGCCGCGAGCAGTACTTC,CASSRSGGREQYF
NA,TRBV6-1,TRBJ2-4,NA,15,TGTGCCAGCAGTGCAGCAACCGGGACGAAAAACATTCAGTACTTC,CASSAATGTKNIQYF
NA,TRBV5-5,TRBJ2-1,NA,17,TGTGCCAGCAGCTTGGTCCCTCCTTCAATGGGCTACAATGAGCAGTTCTTC,CASSLVPPSMGYNEQFF
NA,TRBV6-1,TRBJ1-1,NA,13,TGTGCCAGCAGTCTTTCCCGACAGATCGAAGCTTTCTTT,CASSLSRQIEAFF
NA,TRBV5-6,TRBJ2-5,once,15,TGTGCCAGCAGCACGGACGGCGCCTATGGAGAGACCCAGTACTTC,CASSTDGAYGETQYF
NA,TRBV29-1,TRBJ1-3,NA,14,TGCAGCGTTAAAATTGACAAGATTGGAAACACCATATATTTT,CSVKIDKIGNTIYF
NA,TRBV6-1,TRBJ1-2,NA,14,TGTGCCAGCAGTGCGAACAGGGCTAACTATGGCTACACCTTC,CASSANRANYGYTF
NA,TRBV5-1,TRBJ2-5,once,13,TGCGCCAGCAGCTTCAACAACCAAGAGACCCAGTACTTC,CASSFNNQETQYF
NA,TRBV5-1,TRBJ2-5,NA,12,TGCGCCAGCAGCGAGGGGTGGGAGACCCAGTACTTC,CASSEGWETQYF
NA,TRBV7-6,TRBJ1-1,once,15,TGTGCCAGCAGCTTAGCTGGGGAAATGAACACTGAAGCTTTCTTT,CASSLAGEMNTEAFF
NA,TRBV10-1,TRBJ2-3,once,12,TGCGCCAGCGGGGAGACGCCGAATACGCAGTATTTT,CASGETPNTQYF
NA,TRBV5-5,TRBJ1-2,NA,12,TGTGCCAGCAGCTTGGAGCCCTATGGCTACACCTTC,CASSLEPYGYTF
NA,TRBV6-1,TRBJ1-5,NA,15,TGTGCCAGCACCCCGGCGCAGGCGACAAATCAGCCCCAGCATTTT,CASTPAQATNQPQHF
NA,TRBV19,TRBJ2-5,NA,11,TGTGCCAGTAGCGAAGGGCCAACCCAGTACTTC,CASSEGPTQYF
NA,TRBV9,TRBJ1-2,NA,16,TGTGCCAGCAGCGTAGGGGGGCAGGGAGCTAACTATGGCTACACCTTC,CASSVGGQGANYGYTF
NA,TRBV5-5,TRBJ2-2,NA,15,TGTGCCAGCAGCTTGGGTTGGACGGTTACCGGGGAGCTGTTTTTT,CASSLGWTVTGELFF
TRBD1,TRBV27,TRBJ2-7,NA,15,TGTGCCAGCAGCCCCGCACAGGGGCGTCCCTACGAGCAGTACTTC,CASSPAQGRPYEQYF
NA,TRBV11-2,TRBJ2-2,NA,15,TGTGCCAGCAGCTTATCCGCGCAGTTAACCGGGGAGCTGTTTTTT,CASSLSAQLTGELFF
TRBD1,TRBV6-5,TRBJ2-7,few,15,TGTGCCAGCAGTTACTCGGGACAGGTAAAGGGGGAGCAGTACTTC,CASSYSGQVKGEQYF